The clone carrying this T cell receptor beta chain was seen many times. What it recognizes is unknown. TCRdb re-analysed the multiplex PCR reads in MiXCR, keeping a single row per CDR3 protein. The table has some 170,000 distinct CDR3 sequences, 25% to 40% seen once. Breast cancer patients provided tissue from their axillary draining lymph nodes. CDR1 and CDR2 from the germline V gene are SNHLY and FYNNEI. V lost 3 bases, J lost 2 bases, and 8 bases lay in between. CDR3 length: 14 amino acids. The entry originates in a study of breast tumors, draining lymph nodes, adjacent tissues. General study results and limits: Tumor and nontumor repertoires were significantly more similar in luminal-like than in basal-like breast cancer.

This clonotype was obtained from a female donor with breast cancer. Some clones in this sample may be carry-over from other donors' samples. Sequenced: axillary lymph node tissue. The V and J genes are TRBV2 and TRBJ1-5; unclear D gene. Here the CDR3 DNA reads TGTGCCAGCAGTGAGTTGGGAGGCAATCAGCCCCAGCATTTT. As protein: CASSELGGNQPQHF.